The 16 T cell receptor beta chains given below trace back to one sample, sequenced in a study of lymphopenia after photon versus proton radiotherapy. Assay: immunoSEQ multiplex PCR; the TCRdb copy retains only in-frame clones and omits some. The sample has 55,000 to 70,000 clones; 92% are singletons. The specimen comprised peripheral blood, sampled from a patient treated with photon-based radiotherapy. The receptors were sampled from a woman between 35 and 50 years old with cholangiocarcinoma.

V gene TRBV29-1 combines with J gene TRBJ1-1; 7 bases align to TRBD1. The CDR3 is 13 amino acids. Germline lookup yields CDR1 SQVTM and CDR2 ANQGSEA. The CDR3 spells CGGRGRANTEAFF. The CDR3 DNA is TGCGGCGGGAGGGGGCGTGCGAACACTGAAGCTTTCTTT.

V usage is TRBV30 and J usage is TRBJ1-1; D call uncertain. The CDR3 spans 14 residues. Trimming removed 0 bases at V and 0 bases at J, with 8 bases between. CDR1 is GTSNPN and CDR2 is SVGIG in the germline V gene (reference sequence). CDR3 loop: CAWSVTGMNTEAFF. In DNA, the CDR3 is TGTGCCTGGAGTGTTACCGGAATGAACACTGAAGCTTTCTTT.

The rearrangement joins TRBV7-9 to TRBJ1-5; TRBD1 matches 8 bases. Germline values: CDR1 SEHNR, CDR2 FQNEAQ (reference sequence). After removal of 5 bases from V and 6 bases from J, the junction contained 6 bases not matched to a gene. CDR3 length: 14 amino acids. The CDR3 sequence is CASSPDRGAQPQHF. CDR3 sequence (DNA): TGTGCCAGCAGCCCAGACAGGGGCGCTCAGCCCCAGCATTTT.

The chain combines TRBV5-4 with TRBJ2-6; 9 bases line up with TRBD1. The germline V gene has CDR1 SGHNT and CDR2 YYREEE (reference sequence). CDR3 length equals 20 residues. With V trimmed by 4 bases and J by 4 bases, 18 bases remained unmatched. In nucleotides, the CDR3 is TGTGCCAGCAGCCTCCCGCCCGGGACAGGGTTTCTAGCCGGGGCCAACGTCCTGACTTTC. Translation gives CASSLPPGTGFLAGANVLTF.

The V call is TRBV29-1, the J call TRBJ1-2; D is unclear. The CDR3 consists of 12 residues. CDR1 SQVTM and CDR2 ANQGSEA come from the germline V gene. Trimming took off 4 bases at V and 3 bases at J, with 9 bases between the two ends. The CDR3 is CSVGWEYYGYTF. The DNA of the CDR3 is TGCAGCGTTGGGTGGGAGTACTATGGCTACACCTTC.

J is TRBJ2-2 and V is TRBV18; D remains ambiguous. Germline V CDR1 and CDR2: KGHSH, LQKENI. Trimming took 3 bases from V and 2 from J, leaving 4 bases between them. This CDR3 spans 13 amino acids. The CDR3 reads CASSPVNTGELFF. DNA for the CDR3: TGTGCCAGCTCACCTGTCAACACCGGGGAGCTGTTTTTT. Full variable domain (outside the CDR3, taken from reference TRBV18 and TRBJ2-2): NAGVMQNPRHLVRRRGQEARLRCSPMKGHSHVYWYRQLPEEGLKFMVYLQKENIIDESGMPKERFSAEFPKEGPSILRIQQVVRGDSAAYFCASSPVNTGELFFGEGSRLTVL.

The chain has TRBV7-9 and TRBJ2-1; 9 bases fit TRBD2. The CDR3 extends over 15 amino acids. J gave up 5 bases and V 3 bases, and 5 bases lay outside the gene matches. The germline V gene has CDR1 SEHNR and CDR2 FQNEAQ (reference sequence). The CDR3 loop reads CASSLGLADHNEQFF. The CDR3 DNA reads TGTGCCAGCAGCTTGGGACTAGCAGACCACAATGAGCAGTTCTTC.

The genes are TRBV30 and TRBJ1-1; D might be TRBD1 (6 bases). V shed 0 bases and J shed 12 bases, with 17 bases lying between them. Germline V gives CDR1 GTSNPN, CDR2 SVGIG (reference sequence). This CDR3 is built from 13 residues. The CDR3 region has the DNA TGTGCCTGGAGTGTAATAAGAGGGACACCCTCTTTCTTT. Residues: CAWSVIRGTPSFF.

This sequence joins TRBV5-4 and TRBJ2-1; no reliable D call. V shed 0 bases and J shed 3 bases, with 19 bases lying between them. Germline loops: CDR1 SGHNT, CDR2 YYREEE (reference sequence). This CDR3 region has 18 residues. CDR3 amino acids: CASSLVGSSSPLYNEQFF. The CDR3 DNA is TGTGCCAGCAGCTTGGTGGGGTCTTCATCCCCCCTCTACAATGAGCAGTTCTTC. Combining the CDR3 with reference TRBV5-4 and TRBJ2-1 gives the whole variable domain ETGVTQSPTHLIKTRGQQVTLRCSSQSGHNTVSWYQQALGQGPQFIFQYYREEENGRGNFPPRFSGLQFPNYSSELNVNALELDDSALYLCASSLVGSSSPLYNEQFFGPGTRLTVL.

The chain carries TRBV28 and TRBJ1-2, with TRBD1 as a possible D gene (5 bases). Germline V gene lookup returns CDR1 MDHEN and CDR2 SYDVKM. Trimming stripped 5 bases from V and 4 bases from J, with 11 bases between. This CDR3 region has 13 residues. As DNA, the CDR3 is TGTGCCAGCAGTACCCGGGACGGCTATGGCTACACCTTC. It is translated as CASSTRDGYGYTF.

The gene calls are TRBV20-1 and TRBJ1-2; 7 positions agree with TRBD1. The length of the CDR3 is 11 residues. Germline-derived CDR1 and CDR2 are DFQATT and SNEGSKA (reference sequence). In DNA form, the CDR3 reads TGCAGCGACAGGGCCCACTATGGCTACACCTTC. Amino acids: CSDRAHYGYTF.

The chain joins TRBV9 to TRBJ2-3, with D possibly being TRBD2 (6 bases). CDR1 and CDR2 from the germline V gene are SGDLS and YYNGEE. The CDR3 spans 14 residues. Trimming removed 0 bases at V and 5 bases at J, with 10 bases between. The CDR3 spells CASSVGTTKDTQYF. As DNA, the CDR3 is TGTGCCAGCAGCGTAGGGACTACCAAAGATACGCAGTATTTT.

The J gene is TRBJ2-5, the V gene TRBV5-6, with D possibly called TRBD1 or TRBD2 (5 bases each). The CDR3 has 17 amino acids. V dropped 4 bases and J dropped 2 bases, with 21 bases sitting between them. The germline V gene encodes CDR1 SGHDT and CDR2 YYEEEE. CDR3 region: CASSPNLRDAEQETQYF. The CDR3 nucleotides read TGTGCCAGCAGCCCCAACCTAAGGGACGCCGAGCAAGAGACCCAGTACTTC.

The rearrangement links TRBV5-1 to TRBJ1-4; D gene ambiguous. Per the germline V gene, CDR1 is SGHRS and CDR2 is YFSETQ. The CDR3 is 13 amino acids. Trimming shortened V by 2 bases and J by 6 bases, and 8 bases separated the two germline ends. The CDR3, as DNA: TGCGCCAGCAGCTTCGGGAGCGATGAAAAACTGTTTTTT. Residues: CASSFGSDEKLFF.

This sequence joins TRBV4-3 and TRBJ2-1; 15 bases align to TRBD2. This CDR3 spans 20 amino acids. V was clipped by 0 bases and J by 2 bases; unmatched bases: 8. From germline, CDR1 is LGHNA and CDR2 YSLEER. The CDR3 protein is CASSQDPGLAGGIAYNEQFF. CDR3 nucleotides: TGCGCCAGCAGCCAAGATCCGGGACTAGCGGGAGGAATCGCCTACAATGAGCAGTTCTTC.

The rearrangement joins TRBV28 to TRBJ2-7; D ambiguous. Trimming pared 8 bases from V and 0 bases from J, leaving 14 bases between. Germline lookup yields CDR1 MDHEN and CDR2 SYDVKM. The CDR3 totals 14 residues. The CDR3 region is CASSVGLTSYEQYF. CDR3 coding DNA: TGTGCCAGCTCGGTAGGCCTCACCTCCTACGAGCAGTACTTC.